The next 31 T cell receptor beta chains were all read from a single sample in a study of CD8 T cells in Susac syndrome. When the RNA was reverse transcribed, random hexamers were used with an input of about 0.45 to 1 ug. TCRdb reprocessed the immunoSEQ multiplex PCR reads via MiXCR and lists one record per CDR3 protein. The sample carries about 120,000 distinct CDR3 sequences, 90% to 95% recorded once. Sequencing was done on a sample of CD8+ T cells from PBMCs. The receptors derive from a human donor with Susac syndrome.

The chain couples TRBV2 to TRBJ2-3; possibly TRBD1 or TRBD2 for D (5 bases each). Germline V gene data show CDR1 as SNHLY and CDR2 as FYNNEI. The CDR3 has 14 amino acids. Deletions cut 2 bases from V and 7 bases from J, with 13 bases between. The chain's CDR3 is CASSELGPGYTQYF. CDR3 in DNA: TGTGCCAGCAGTGAATTGGGGCCGGGATATACGCAGTATTTT.

The V gene is TRBV3-1, the J gene TRBJ2-3; 7 bases are a match to TRBD2. V shed 4 bases, J shed 6 bases, and the junction held 7 bases outside the gene matches. The CDR3 has 14 residues. Germline V lookup: CDR1 LGHDT, CDR2 YNNKEL (reference sequence). CDR3 in DNA: TGTGCCAGCAGCCCTAGCCTACTAGCGGATACGCAGTATTTT. Translating it yields CASSPSLLADTQYF.

The rearrangement uses TRBV5-4 and TRBJ2-1, with 9 bases matching TRBD2. Germline CDR1 SGHNT, CDR2 YYREEE (reference sequence). With 0 bases clipped from V and 13 bases from J, the junction kept 11 bases outside the gene matches. The CDR3 is made up of 15 amino acids. In nucleotides, the CDR3 is TGTGCCAGCAGCTTGGGGCGGGGGGGCCCCCGTGAACAGTTCTTC. Amino acids: CASSLGRGGPREQFF.

The V gene is TRBV9, the J gene TRBJ2-7, with TRBD1 identical over 9 bases. V was clipped by 4 bases and J by 2 bases; unmatched bases: 4. The V gene's germline CDR1 is SGDLS and CDR2 YYNGEE. The CDR3 has 14 amino acids. The CDR3 nucleotides are TGTGCCAGCAGCCCGTGGGACAGGGCCTACGAGCAGTACTTC. Encoded protein: CASSPWDRAYEQYF.

The V gene is TRBV5-5, the J gene TRBJ2-2; D uncertain. Germline V CDR1 and CDR2: SGHKS, YYEKEE (reference sequence). This CDR3 contains 15 residues. V was clipped by 6 bases and J by 0 bases, with 12 bases between them. CDR3 nucleotide sequence: TGTGCCAGCACCGCGGATAGGACGAACACCGGGGAGCTGTTTTTT. Amino acids: CASTADRTNTGELFF.

Only one count was recorded for this clonotype. The chain couples TRBV27 to TRBJ2-2; a weak D match, TRBD1 (5 bases). The CDR3 spans 14 residues. V lost 4 bases and J lost 6, with 12 bases in between. Germline V gene lookup returns CDR1 MNHEY and CDR2 SMNVEV (reference sequence). The CDR3 region is CASSWGTNPGELFF. DNA of the CDR3: TGTGCCAGCAGTTGGGGCACGAATCCCGGGGAGCTGTTTTTT.

The chain joins TRBV20-1 to TRBJ1-2, with unresolved D. CDR1 and CDR2 (germline): DFQATT, SNEGSKA (reference sequence). V dropped 5 bases and J dropped 2 bases, with 15 bases sitting between them. The CDR3 is 14 residues long. The CDR3 protein is CSADDPAGNYGYTF. CDR3 nucleotides: TGCAGTGCTGACGACCCCGCGGGGAACTATGGCTACACCTTC.

The J gene is TRBJ1-2, the V gene TRBV29-1; no clear D gene. Germline V lookup: CDR1 SQVTM, CDR2 ANQGSEA. This CDR3 spans 16 amino acids. Trimming stripped 6 bases from V and 7 bases from J, with 27 bases between. Written as DNA, the CDR3 is TGCAGCGTGCGGTCTTTGGACGGCCGAACTGGTGGTGGCTACACCTTC. The encoded protein is CSVRSLDGRTGGGYTF.

J is TRBJ2-7 and V is TRBV9; D tentatively fits TRBD1 or TRBD2 (6 bases each). CDR1 SGDLS and CDR2 YYNGEE come from the germline V gene. The V end was cut by 4 bases, the J end by 3 bases, with 14 bases between. The CDR3 runs to 14 residues. The CDR3 nucleotides are TGTGCCAGCAGCTACGAGGGGGGTGGCTACGAGCAGTACTTC. This codes for CASSYEGGGYEQYF.

This chain connects TRBV11-2 to TRBJ2-5, with TRBD2 as a possible D gene (6 bases). CDR3 length equals 13 residues. Trimming removed 7 bases from V and 2 bases from J, with 11 bases in between. Per the germline V gene, CDR1 is SGHAT and CDR2 is FQNNGV. The CDR3 spells CASTRGTQETQYF. The CDR3 coding sequence is TGTGCCAGCACTCGGGGGACGCAAGAGACCCAGTACTTC.

The V call is TRBV2, the J call TRBJ1-5; TRBD1 agrees at 10 bases. The CDR3 spans 16 residues. With 2 bases clipped from V and 3 bases from J, the junction kept 4 bases outside the gene matches. Germline V gene lookup returns CDR1 SNHLY and CDR2 FYNNEI. CDR3: CASSESGQGTNQPQHF. CDR3 sequence (DNA): TGTGCCAGCAGTGAATCGGGACAGGGGACCAATCAGCCCCAGCATTTT. The full variable domain, with the rest looked up from reference TRBV2 and TRBJ1-5, is EPEVTQTPSHQVTQMGQEVILRCVPISNHLYFYWYRQILGQKVEFLVSFYNNEISEKSEIFDDQFSVERPDGSNFTLKIRSTKLEDSAMYFCASSESGQGTNQPQHFGDGTRLSIL.

The chain links TRBV7-8 to TRBJ2-5, with 10 bases aligning to TRBD2. The CDR3 sequence is 15 residues long. V dropped 6 bases and J dropped 5; count of bases not matched to a gene: 9. In germline, CDR1 is SGHVS, CDR2 FQNEAQ. CDR3: CASSIAGGSWETQYF. In nucleotides, the CDR3 is TGTGCCAGCAGTATAGCGGGGGGTAGCTGGGAGACCCAGTACTTC. Full variable domain (missing parts from reference TRBV7-8 and TRBJ2-5): GAGVSQSPRYKVAKRGQDVALRCDPISGHVSLFWYQQALGQGPEFLTYFQNEAQLDKSGLPSDRFFAERPEGSVSTLKIQRTQQEDSAVYLCASSIAGGSWETQYFGPGTRLLVL.

This clonotype has just one count. This chain links TRBV9 with TRBJ2-1; D is ambiguous. Looked up from germline, CDR1 is SGDLS and CDR2 is YYNGEE. V was clipped by 0 bases and J by 0 bases, with 7 bases between them. The CDR3 extends over 15 amino acids. CDR3 sequence reads: CASSVDSYSYNEQFF. CDR3 DNA: TGTGCCAGCAGCGTAGATTCCTACTCCTACAATGAGCAGTTCTTC.

The V gene is TRBV23-1, the J gene TRBJ2-1; tentatively, D is TRBD1 or TRBD2 (6 bases each). TRBV23-1 is placed among ORFs of uncertain function. V was cut by 1 base and J by 5 bases, with 15 bases left in between. This CDR3 is 16 amino acids long. CDR3 sequence: CASSQCEGGSNNEQFF. CDR3 sequence (DNA): TGCGCCAGCAGTCAATGTGAGGGGGGCTCTAACAATGAGCAGTTCTTC.

The rearrangement links TRBV30 to TRBJ2-2, with no clear D. Trimming took off 2 bases at V and 8 bases at J, with 9 bases between the two ends. The CDR3 covers 12 residues. Germline V gene data show CDR1 as GTSNPN and CDR2 as SVGIG (reference sequence). The CDR3 nucleotides are TGTGCCTGGAGTATCTCGACTGGGGAGCTGTTTTTT. It codes for CAWSISTGELFF.

The table lists this clonotype with a count of one. The chain couples TRBV19 to TRBJ1-5; D gene ambiguous. CDR3 size: 15 residues. The V end lost 6 bases, the J end lost 7 bases, and 19 bases lay between the germline ends. The germline V gene encodes CDR1 LNHDA and CDR2 SQIVND (reference sequence). The CDR3 DNA is TGTGCCAGTAGATCCAGCAGGCGGCCAGGACAGCCCCAGCATTTT. Protein: CASRSSRRPGQPQHF.

V gene TRBV4-1 combines with J gene TRBJ2-3; 9 nucleotides match TRBD2. This CDR3 spans 16 amino acids. The V gene end was trimmed by 0 bases and the J gene end by 3 bases; junction bases not matched to a gene: 4. Germline-derived CDR1 and CDR2 are MGHRA and YSYEKL. Here the CDR3 DNA reads TGCGCCAGCAGCCAAGAAACTAGCGGGCTAACAGATACGCAGTATTTT. Its protein product is CASSQETSGLTDTQYF.

The chain couples TRBV15 to TRBJ2-5, with unresolved D. CDR3 length: 14 amino acids. The germline V and J ends were trimmed by 0 bases and 3 bases, with 8 bases remaining between them. Germline CDR1 LNHNV, CDR2 YYDKDF (reference sequence). The CDR3 nucleotides are TGTGCCACCAGCAGAGATCACGGCGAAGAGACCCAGTACTTC. Residues: CATSRDHGEETQYF. The full variable domain, its missing parts supplied by reference TRBV15 and TRBJ2-5, is DAMVIQNPRYQVTQFGKPVTLSCSQTLNHNVMYWYQQKSSQAPKLLFHYYDKDFNNEADTPDNFQSRRPNTSFCFLDIRSPGLGDTAMYLCATSRDHGEETQYFGPGTRLLVL.

This chain links TRBV2 with TRBJ2-5, with 8 bases identical to TRBD2. Germline assignment: CDR1 SNHLY and CDR2 FYNNEI. The V segment lost 6 bases and the J segment 2 bases; nucleotides outside the gene matches: 5. CDR3 length equals 14 residues. CDR3 loop: CASRLAGLQETQYF. The CDR3 bases are TGTGCCAGCAGGCTAGCGGGCCTACAAGAGACCCAGTACTTC.

The chain couples TRBV9 to TRBJ2-5, with D hard to call. The CDR3 covers 13 residues. Trimming pared 5 bases from V and 3 bases from J, leaving 11 bases between. Germline V gene sequence: CDR1 SGDLS, CDR2 YYNGEE. In nucleotides, the CDR3 is TGTGCCAGCAGTCTACCCCAGAAAGAGACCCAGTACTTC. Protein sequence: CASSLPQKETQYF.

V and J are TRBV24-1 and TRBJ1-1; TRBD1 is a possible D gene (6 bases). The length of the CDR3 is 13 residues. V was shortened by 3 bases and J by 5 bases, with 9 bases between the two germline ends. Germline V gene lookup returns CDR1 KGHDR and CDR2 SFDVKD. CDR3 amino acids: CATSDEGGTEAFF. DNA of the CDR3: TGTGCCACCAGTGATGAAGGGGGGACTGAAGCTTTCTTT.

J is TRBJ2-6 and V is TRBV13; D possibly corresponds to TRBD2 (7 bases). The V end lost 2 bases, the J end lost 0 bases, and 8 bases lay between the germline ends. This CDR3 region has 16 residues. The germline V gene encodes CDR1 PRHDT and CDR2 FYEKMQ (reference sequence). The DNA of the CDR3 is TGTGCCAGCAGCTTACGGGGGGCCTCTGGGGCCAACGTCCTGACTTTC. This gives the protein CASSLRGASGANVLTF.

The chain joins TRBV29-1 to TRBJ2-1; 9 nucleotides align to TRBD2. Germline values: CDR1 SQVTM, CDR2 ANQGSEA. The CDR3 is made up of 14 amino acids. V dropped 5 bases and J dropped 6; count of bases not matched to a gene: 8. The DNA of the CDR3 is TGCAGCGTTAATCGCGGGGGGGCTCTCAATGAGCAGTTCTTC. This gives the protein CSVNRGGALNEQFF.

The V gene is TRBV27, the J gene TRBJ2-5, with 9 positions matching TRBD1. The CDR3 covers 16 residues. In germline, CDR1 is MNHEY, CDR2 SMNVEV (reference sequence). Losses at the gene ends were 2 bases for V and 5 bases for J; bases not matched to a gene: 9. CDR3 nucleotides: TGTGCCAGCAGTTTAAACAGGGGGCCCTTGTTGGAGACCCAGTACTTC. As protein: CASSLNRGPLLETQYF.

This sequence joins TRBV7-9 and TRBJ1-3; 8 bases are a match to TRBD1. This CDR3 has 16 residues. Per germline, CDR1 SEHNR and CDR2 FQNEAQ (reference sequence). V gave up 2 bases and J gave up 2 bases; unmatched junction bases: 5. The CDR3 region is CASSLPRTGPGNTIYF. The CDR3 DNA sequence: TGTGCCAGCAGCTTACCTAGGACAGGGCCTGGAAACACCATATATTTT.

J is TRBJ2-2 and V is TRBV27; D gene uncertain. The V end was cut by 2 bases, the J end by 2 bases, with 6 bases between. The CDR3 totals 14 residues. CDR1 and CDR2 from the germline V gene are MNHEY and SMNVEV (reference sequence). CDR3 loop: CASSLAENTGELFF. The CDR3, as DNA: TGTGCCAGCAGTTTAGCGGAAAACACCGGGGAGCTGTTTTTT.

CDR3 sequence (DNA): TGCGCCAGCAGCTCCCGCCGCGCAGGGGATGGCTACACCTTC. Residues: CASSSRRAGDGYTF. The genes are TRBV5-1 and TRBJ1-2, with a possible D match to TRBD1 (6 bases). Trimming left V 3 bases short and J 6 bases short, with 15 bases between. This CDR3 has 14 residues. CDR1 and CDR2 (germline): SGHRS, YFSETQ.

J is TRBJ2-7 and V is TRBV6-6, with 11 bases that match TRBD2. This CDR3 has 13 amino acids. The ends lost 7 bases at V and 3 bases at J; junction bases unmatched: 2. The germline V gene has CDR1 MNHNY and CDR2 SVGAGI (reference sequence). The CDR3 is CASTTSGGYEQYF. The CDR3 DNA follows: TGTGCCAGCACCACTAGCGGGGGCTACGAGCAGTACTTC.

The chain employs TRBV5-6 and TRBJ2-1; D gene uncertain. Trimming took off 7 bases at V and 4 bases at J, with 12 bases between the two ends. Germline V gives CDR1 SGHDT, CDR2 YYEEEE. The CDR3 is 13 amino acids. The CDR3 loop is CASHLDGYNEQFF. The CDR3, as DNA: TGTGCCAGCCACTTGGACGGGTACAATGAGCAGTTCTTC.

This clonotype was recorded once. The chain recombines TRBV28 with TRBJ2-2; maybe TRBD2 (6 bases). From germline, CDR1 is MDHEN and CDR2 SYDVKM. V lost 5 bases, J lost 4 bases, and 14 bases lay in between. CDR3 length: 15 residues. CDR3 sequence: CASSPLQEGTGELFF. In DNA form, the CDR3 reads TGTGCCAGCAGTCCCTTACAGGAGGGCACCGGGGAGCTGTTTTTT.

This clonotype was detected only a few times. This rearrangement joins TRBV10-3 to TRBJ2-7, with 9 bases matching TRBD1. V shed 7 bases and J 3 bases; nucleotides not matched to a gene: 7. The CDR3 loop spans 14 amino acids. CDR1 ENHRY and CDR2 SYGVKD come from the germline V gene. CDR3 DNA: TGTGCCATCACCGACCCGGACAGGGGCTACGAGCAGTACTTC. Protein product: CAITDPDRGYEQYF.